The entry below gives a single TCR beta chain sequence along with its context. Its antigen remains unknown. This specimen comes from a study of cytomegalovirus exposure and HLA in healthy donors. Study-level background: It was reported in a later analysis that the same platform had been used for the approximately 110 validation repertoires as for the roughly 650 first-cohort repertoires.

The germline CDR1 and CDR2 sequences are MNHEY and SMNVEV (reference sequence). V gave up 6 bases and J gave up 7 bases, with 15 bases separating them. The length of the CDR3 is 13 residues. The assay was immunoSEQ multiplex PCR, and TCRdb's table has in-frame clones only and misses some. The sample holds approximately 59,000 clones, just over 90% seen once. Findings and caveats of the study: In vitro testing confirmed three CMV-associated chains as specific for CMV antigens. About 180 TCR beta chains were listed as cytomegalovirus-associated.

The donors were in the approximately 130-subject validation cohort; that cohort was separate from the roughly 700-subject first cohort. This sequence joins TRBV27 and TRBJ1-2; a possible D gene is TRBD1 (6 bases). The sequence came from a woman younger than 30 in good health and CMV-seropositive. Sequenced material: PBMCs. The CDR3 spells CASRLTSRGGYTF. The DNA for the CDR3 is TGTGCCAGCAGGCTAACCTCCAGGGGTGGCTACACCTTC.